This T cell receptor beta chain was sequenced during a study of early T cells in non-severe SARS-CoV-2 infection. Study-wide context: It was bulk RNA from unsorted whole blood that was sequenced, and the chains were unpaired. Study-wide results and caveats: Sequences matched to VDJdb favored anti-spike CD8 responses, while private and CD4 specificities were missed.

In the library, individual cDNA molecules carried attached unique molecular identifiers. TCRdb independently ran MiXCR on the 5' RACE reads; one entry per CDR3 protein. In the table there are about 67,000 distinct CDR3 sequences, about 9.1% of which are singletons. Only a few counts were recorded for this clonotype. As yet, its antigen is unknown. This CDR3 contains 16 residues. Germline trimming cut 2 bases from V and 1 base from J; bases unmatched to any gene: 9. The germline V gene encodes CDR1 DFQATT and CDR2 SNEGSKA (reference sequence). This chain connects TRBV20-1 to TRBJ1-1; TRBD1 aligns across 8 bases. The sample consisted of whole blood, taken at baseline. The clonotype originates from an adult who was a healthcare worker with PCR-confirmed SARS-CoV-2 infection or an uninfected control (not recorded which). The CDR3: CSARTQGAHWNTEAFF. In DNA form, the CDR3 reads TGCAGTGCTAGAACCCAGGGGGCGCATTGGAACACTGAAGCTTTCTTT.